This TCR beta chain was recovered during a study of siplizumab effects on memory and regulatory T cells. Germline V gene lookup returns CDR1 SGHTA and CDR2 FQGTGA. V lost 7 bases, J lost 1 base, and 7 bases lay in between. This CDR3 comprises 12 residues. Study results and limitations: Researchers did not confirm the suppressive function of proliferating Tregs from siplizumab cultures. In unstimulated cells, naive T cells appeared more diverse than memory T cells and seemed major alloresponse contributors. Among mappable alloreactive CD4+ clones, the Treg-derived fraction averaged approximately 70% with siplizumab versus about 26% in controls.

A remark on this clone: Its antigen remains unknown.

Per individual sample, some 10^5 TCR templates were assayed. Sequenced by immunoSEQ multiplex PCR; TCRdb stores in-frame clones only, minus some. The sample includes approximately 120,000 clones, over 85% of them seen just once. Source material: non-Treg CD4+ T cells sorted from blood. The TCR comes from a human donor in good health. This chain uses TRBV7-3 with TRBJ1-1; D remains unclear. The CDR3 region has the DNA TGTGCCAGCATGAGGGAGAACACTGAAGCTTTCTTT. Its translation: CASMRENTEAFF.